The present T cell receptor (beta chain) was sequenced within a study of identical twins. Findings of the study overall: Twin-shared out-of-frame alpha sequences showed excess low generation probability.

A word on this clonotype: Its antigen is not known.

A single record per CDR3 protein comes from TCRdb applying MiXCR to the 5' RACE reads. The data show around 530,000 distinct CDR3 sequences, 15% seen once. The CDR3 length is 15 residues. Germline V gene sequence: CDR1 SNHLY, CDR2 FYNNEI. V was pared by 3 bases and J by 0 bases, with 9 bases between. This same sample was also part of a study on yellow fever vaccine responses in identical twins.

The clonotype was recovered from a woman aged 18-29 years in good health. The V and J genes are TRBV2 and TRBJ1-5; the D gene is possibly TRBD1 (5 bases). The specimen sequenced was CD4+ T cells sorted from blood. DNA of the CDR3: TGTGCCAGCAGTGACCGGGGCTATAGCAATCAGCCCCAGCATTTT. This sequence encodes CASSDRGYSNQPQHF.